The T cell receptor (beta chain) described here comes from a study of T cells in Graves' hyperthyroidism and ophthalmopathy. The germline CDR1 and CDR2 sequences are SGHVS and FQNEAQ. This CDR3 is 17 amino acids long. Trimming cost V 5 bases and J 7 bases; bases outside gene matches: 11. Study outcomes and limitations: Most clonotypes that expanded in the thyroid above 0.001 also showed up in blood.

Orbital computed tomography and thyroid ultrasound, together with serum TRAb and thyroxine and clinical symptoms, were used for diagnoses. There were TCR beta CDR3 regions amplified from RNA transcripts. During a first-round RT-PCR of the TCR CDR3, the HTBI primer set was used. Using its own MiXCR run on the multiplex PCR reads, TCRdb lists one record per CDR3 protein. Altogether about 400,000 distinct CDR3 sequences are present, approximately 14% being singletons, with the ten largest covering roughly 13%. A few counts support this clonotype. What it binds is unknown. This chain uses TRBV7-8 with TRBJ2-1, with TRBD2 identical over 13 bases. The sequence was obtained from a young man with Graves' ophthalmopathy. The sequencing input was blood. CDR3 protein: CASSPQTSGGAGNEQFF. The CDR3 nucleotides are TGTGCCAGCAGCCCCCAAACTAGCGGGGGGGCCGGGAATGAGCAGTTCTTC.